A selection of T cell receptor beta chains follows, all from one sample in a study of cytomegalovirus exposure and HLA in healthy donors. Only in-frame clones appear in the TCRdb table, and some are missing; sequencing was by immunoSEQ multiplex PCR. This sample has 100,000 to 150,000 clones; roughly three quarters occur once, and the top ten carry approximately 11%. Sequencing was done on a sample of PBMCs. These receptor sequences come from a man aged 25 to 40 in good health and CMV-seropositive. Each CDR3 is given with its conserved first and last residue. A D gene is named only where the DNA matches it firmly. Not all rows give a size; the values are once, few, many and, for expanded clones, a class.

d_gene	v_gene	j_gene	abundance	CDR3aa	CDR3nt
-	TRBV19	TRBJ1-5	-	CASSLSNQPQHF	TGTGCCAGTAGTCTAAGCAATCAGCCCCAGCATTTT
-	TRBV4-1	TRBJ1-2	-	CASSQDLEDGYTF	TGCGCCAGCAGCCAAGATCTAGAGGATGGCTACACCTTC
TRBD1	TRBV2	TRBJ2-1	-	CASSGLLQGRDEQFF	TGTGCCAGCAGTGGGCTTTTACAGGGGCGAGATGAGCAGTTCTTC
TRBD1	TRBV10-1	TRBJ1-1	-	CASSGGTGALGTEAFF	TGCGCCAGCAGTGGAGGGACAGGGGCCCTGGGCACTGAAGCTTTCTTT
TRBD2	TRBV28	TRBJ2-3	-	CASSEREARSTDTQYF	TGTGCCAGCAGTGAGCGGGAGGCCCGAAGCACAGATACGCAGTATTTT
TRBD2	TRBV7-2	TRBJ2-1	-	CASSLLGREQAYNEQFF	TGTGCCAGCAGCTTATTGGGGCGGGAGCAGGCATACAATGAGCAGTTCTTC
TRBD2	TRBV7-2	TRBJ2-3	-	CASSLGGLASDTQYF	TGTGCCAGCAGCTTAGGGGGACTAGCGTCAGATACGCAGTATTTT
TRBD2	TRBV7-2	TRBJ2-7	-	CASSLELAGVGQYF	TGTGCCAGCAGCTTAGAACTAGCGGGAGTCGGGCAGTACTTC
-	TRBV19	TRBJ1-5	-	CASSILDSHSNQPQHF	TGTGCCAGTAGTATCCTGGACAGTCATAGCAATCAGCCCCAGCATTTT
-	TRBV2	TRBJ2-3	-	CASSESRAQYF	TGTGCCAGCAGTGAAAGTAGAGCGCAGTATTTT
TRBD1	TRBV30	TRBJ2-7	-	CAWSEDRGEDEQYF	TGTGCCTGGAGTGAAGACAGGGGGGAGGACGAGCAGTACTTC
-	TRBV5-1	TRBJ2-7	-	CASSNRMKGVEQYF	TGCGCCAGCAGTAACCGAATGAAGGGGGTCGAGCAGTACTTC
TRBD2	TRBV7-9	TRBJ2-5	-	CASSSGGDSQETQYF	TGTGCCAGCAGCTCGGGGGGAGACAGTCAAGAGACCCAGTACTTC
-	TRBV4-1	TRBJ1-1	-	CASSHLGGTEAFF	TGCGCCAGCAGCCACCTCGGGGGGACTGAAGCTTTCTTT
-	TRBV30	TRBJ2-7	-	CAWSGGPASYEQYF	TGTGCCTGGAGTGGGGGGCCGGCCTCCTACGAGCAGTACTTC
TRBD1	TRBV6-6	TRBJ2-7	-	CASSYGQGGYEQYF	TGTGCCAGCAGTTACGGACAGGGAGGCTACGAGCAGTACTTC
TRBD2	TRBV2	TRBJ2-2	-	CASSESGLAGGRSNRRTGELFF	TGTGCCAGCAGTGAAAGCGGACTAGCGGGAGGGCGAAGCAATAGGAGGACCGGGGAGCTGTTTTTT
TRBD2	TRBV6-5	TRBJ2-7	-	CASSYSTSGPYEQYF	TGTGCCAGCAGTTACTCGACTAGCGGTCCCTACGAGCAGTACTTC
-	TRBV28	TRBJ2-1	few	CASSPAGEQFF	TGTGCCAGCAGTCCCGCAGGTGAGCAGTTCTTC
-	TRBV23-1	TRBJ1-5	once	CASSLDSYSNQPQHF	TGCGCCAGCAGTCTGGACAGTTATAGCAATCAGCCCCAGCATTTT
TRBD2	TRBV10-3	TRBJ2-1	-	CAISEELAGVNEQFF	TGTGCCATCAGTGAAGAACTAGCGGGGGTCAATGAGCAGTTCTTC
TRBD1	TRBV7-2	TRBJ1-1	-	CASSGRQGWNTEAFF	TGTGCCAGCAGCGGGCGACAGGGCTGGAACACTGAAGCTTTCTTT
-	TRBV4-1	TRBJ1-1	-	CASSQGQAVENTEAFF	TGCGCCAGCAGCCAAGGACAGGCCGTTGAAAACACTGAAGCTTTCTTT
TRBD1	TRBV14	TRBJ1-2	-	CASSQERTGQGGKSHGYTF	TGTGCCAGCAGCCAGGAGAGGACGGGACAGGGCGGTAAAAGTCATGGCTACACCTTC
-	TRBV19	TRBJ2-7	-	CASSISLLDEQYF	TGTGCCAGTAGTATTTCGTTACTGGACGAGCAGTACTTC
-	TRBV5-8	TRBJ2-7	few	CASLRSRTGWNEQYF	TGTGCCAGCTTGCGTTCGCGAACAGGGTGGAACGAGCAGTACTTC
-	TRBV11-2	TRBJ2-7	-	CASSLDPPAAGYEQYF	TGTGCCAGCAGCTTAGATCCCCCGGCGGCGGGCTACGAGCAGTACTTC
-	TRBV5-6	TRBJ2-5	-	CASSFPGQETQYF	TGTGCCAGCAGCTTCCCAGGGCAAGAGACCCAGTACTTC
TRBD1	TRBV15	TRBJ2-7	-	CATSRERGQYEQYF	TGTGCCACCAGCAGAGAAAGGGGGCAATACGAGCAGTACTTC
TRBD2	TRBV18	TRBJ2-7	-	CASSPTTGGTGEQYF	TGTGCCAGCTCACCGACTACGGGGGGAACGGGCGAGCAGTACTTC
TRBD2	TRBV5-4	TRBJ2-3	-	CASSLLAGSGTDTQYF	TGTGCCAGCAGCTTGCTAGCGGGAAGCGGCACAGATACGCAGTATTTT
TRBD2	TRBV6-5	TRBJ2-3	-	CATCAGGTYTDTQYF	TGTGCCACCTGCGCGGGAGGAACGTACACAGATACGCAGTATTTT
TRBD2	TRBV9	TRBJ2-3	-	CASAPPGTSVYYTQYF	TGTGCCAGCGCCCCTCCCGGGACTAGCGTTTACTATACGCAGTATTTT
-	TRBV9	TRBJ2-1	-	CASSPSGGYNEQFF	TGTGCCAGCAGCCCAAGTGGGGGGTACAATGAGCAGTTCTTC
-	TRBV5-1	TRBJ2-5	-	CASSLGLEVGETQYF	TGCGCCAGCAGCTTAGGACTCGAGGTTGGAGAGACCCAGTACTTC
-	TRBV9	TRBJ2-1	-	CASSLRRTPPYNEQFF	TGTGCCAGCAGCCTTCGTCGGACTCCACCCTACAATGAGCAGTTCTTC
-	TRBV7-2	TRBJ2-7	-	CASSLAGSSYEQYF	TGTGCCAGCAGCTTAGCGGGGAGCTCCTACGAGCAGTACTTC
-	TRBV4-3	TRBJ2-1	-	CASSQEEGRDNEQFF	TGCGCCAGCAGCCAAGAGGAGGGCCGGGACAATGAGCAGTTCTTC
-	TRBV4-3	TRBJ2-2	-	CASSQVNRVGGELFF	TGCGCCAGCAGCCAAGTCAACAGGGTTGGCGGGGAGCTGTTTTTT
TRBD1	TRBV13	TRBJ1-4	-	CASSLGPRGPTNEKLFF	TGTGCCAGCAGCTTAGGCCCCAGGGGGCCTACTAATGAAAAACTGTTTTTT
-	TRBV9	TRBJ1-2	-	CASSPLRGGDYGYTF	TGTGCCAGCAGCCCCCTACGGGGCGGGGACTATGGCTACACCTTC
-	TRBV28	TRBJ1-1	-	CASSLFQVNTEAFF	TGTGCCAGCAGTTTATTTCAGGTAAACACTGAAGCTTTCTTT
-	TRBV6-5	TRBJ2-3	-	CASSYSRGSTDTQYF	TGTGCCAGCAGTTACTCTCGCGGGAGCACAGATACGCAGTATTTT
-	TRBV5-1	TRBJ1-1	-	CASSPRGANTEAFF	TGCGCCAGCAGCCCACGGGGTGCGAACACTGAAGCTTTCTTT
-	TRBV7-9	TRBJ2-7	-	CASSNTAEQYF	TGTGCCAGCAGTAATACAGCCGAGCAGTACTTC
TRBD1	TRBV18	TRBJ1-4	-	CASSRPRTGSTNEKLFF	TGTGCCAGCTCCCGGCCAAGGACAGGGTCAACTAATGAAAAACTGTTTTTT
TRBD1	TRBV7-3	TRBJ2-1	once	CASSPSGGYGEQFF	TGTGCCAGCAGCCCGTCAGGGGGCTATGGTGAGCAGTTCTTC
-	TRBV7-6	TRBJ2-2	-	CASSSIGAGELFF	TGTGCCAGCAGCTCTATAGGGGCCGGGGAGCTGTTTTTT
-	TRBV10-2	TRBJ2-7	-	CASRSGSPYEQYF	TGCGCCAGCAGGAGCGGGTCCCCCTACGAGCAGTACTTC
-	TRBV2	TRBJ2-3	-	CASSERLPSTDTQYF	TGTGCCAGCAGTGAGAGGCTACCCAGCACAGATACGCAGTATTTT
TRBD2	TRBV11-3	TRBJ2-1	-	CASSLGAGGVDEQFF	TGTGCCAGCAGCTTAGGTGCGGGAGGGGTCGATGAGCAGTTCTTC